Presented here are 25 T cell receptor beta chains from one specimen sequenced in a study of cytomegalovirus exposure and HLA in healthy donors. The data were produced by immunoSEQ multiplex PCR, yet TCRdb's version contains in-frame clones alone and is incomplete. The sample records some 140,000 clones, about 86% being singletons. Sequencing input: PBMCs. These receptors all come from a human donor in good health.

The chain has TRBV5-6 and TRBJ2-7, with a tentative D call TRBD2 (5 bases). Trimming took 0 bases from V and 0 from J, leaving 7 bases between them. Germline V gene sequence: CDR1 SGHDT, CDR2 YYEEEE. The CDR3 sequence is 14 residues long. The CDR3 is CASSLGGSSYEQYF. CDR3 sequence (DNA): TGTGCCAGCAGCTTGGGTGGGAGCTCCTACGAGCAGTACTTC.

This rearrangement joins TRBV7-9 to TRBJ2-2; D might be TRBD2 (5 bases). V shed 0 bases and J shed 6 bases, with 8 bases lying between them. This CDR3 region has 14 residues. Germline V gene lookup returns CDR1 SEHNR and CDR2 FQNEAQ (reference sequence). The chain's CDR3 is CASSLALRAGELFF. In nucleotides, the CDR3 is TGTGCCAGCAGCTTAGCGCTGAGGGCCGGGGAGCTGTTTTTT.

The V gene is TRBV13, the J gene TRBJ1-1; 8 nucleotides align to TRBD1. V lost 5 bases and J lost 4; bases outside the gene matches: 9. The length of the CDR3 is 15 residues. CDR1 and CDR2 from the germline V gene are PRHDT and FYEKMQ (reference sequence). In nucleotides, the CDR3 is TGTGCCAGCAGCCTTCGACAGGGGTTAAGCACTGAAGCTTTCTTT. Protein: CASSLRQGLSTEAFF.

The chain links TRBV10-2 to TRBJ1-2, with 10 positions matching TRBD1. Germline V lookup: CDR1 WSHSY, CDR2 SAAADI. This CDR3 has 14 residues. V was pared by 0 bases and J by 7 bases, with 2 bases of the junction left unmatched. CDR3 nucleotides: TGCGCCAGCAGTGAGTCGGGACAGGGGTTTGGCTACACCTTC. Translated: CASSESGQGFGYTF.

The chain carries TRBV25-1 and TRBJ2-3; a weak D match, TRBD2 (7 bases). This CDR3 has 15 amino acids. The ends were cut back, 10 bases at V and 1 base at J, with 18 bases in the middle. Per germline, CDR1 MGHDK and CDR2 SYGVNS. The CDR3 protein is CATQNGGRGTDTQYF. CDR3 in DNA: TGTGCCACCCAGAACGGGGGGCGGGGCACAGATACGCAGTATTTT.

This clone appeared once. The chain uses TRBV19 and TRBJ2-7; 9 nucleotides align to TRBD1. V lost 6 bases and J lost 2; bases outside the gene matches: 8. This CDR3 region has 15 residues. CDR1 is LNHDA, CDR2 SQIVND, per germline (reference sequence). CDR3 nucleotide sequence: TGTGCCAGTAGGCTGGGACAGGGACTAACCTACGAGCAGTACTTC. Translating gives CASRLGQGLTYEQYF. The whole variable domain, remainder taken from reference TRBV19 and TRBJ2-7, is DGGITQSPKYLFRKEGQNVTLSCEQNLNHDAMYWYRQDPGQGLRLIYYSQIVNDFQKGDIAEGYSVSREKKESFPLTVTSAQKNPTAFYLCASRLGQGLTYEQYFGPGTRLTVT.

This clone was counted only a few times. The chain recombines TRBV29-1 with TRBJ2-7; 12 positions match TRBD2. This CDR3 has 12 amino acids. Germline CDR1 reads SQVTM; CDR2 reads ANQGSEA. Trimming at V came to 7 bases and at J to 6 bases, leaving 4 bases not matched to a gene. The CDR3 reads CSGGLAGAEQYF. DNA of the CDR3: TGCAGCGGGGGACTAGCGGGTGCCGAGCAGTACTTC.

The CDR3 loop is CASSVAIGGSSYNEQFF. The CDR3 nucleotides read TGTGCCAGCAGCGTAGCTATCGGGGGTTCCTCCTACAATGAGCAGTTCTTC. The J gene is TRBJ2-1, the V gene TRBV9; tentative D call: TRBD2 (6 bases). The CDR3 is 17 residues long. V shed 0 bases and J shed 0 bases, with 13 bases lying between them. CDR1 is SGDLS and CDR2 is YYNGEE in the germline V gene.

The chain employs TRBV5-1 and TRBJ1-4; D gene unclear. The CDR3 is 15 residues long. V lost 1 base and J 3 bases, leaving 10 bases between the germline ends. The germline CDR1 and CDR2 sequences are SGHRS and YFSETQ. For the CDR3, the DNA is TGCGCCAGCAGCTTGCTTTACGGAGCTAATGAAAAACTGTTTTTT. It codes for CASSLLYGANEKLFF.

V is TRBV2 and J is TRBJ2-1; a weak D match, TRBD2 (5 bases). Germline CDR1 and CDR2: SNHLY and FYNNEI. V lost 1 base to trimming and J lost 6 bases, with 13 bases between them. The CDR3 loop spans 15 amino acids. CDR3 nucleotides: TGTGCCAGCAGTGAAGGTTCTAGCCGAGGCAATGAGCAGTTCTTC. Its translation is CASSEGSSRGNEQFF.

The rearrangement uses TRBV18 and TRBJ2-7; a possible D gene is TRBD2 (6 bases). With 3 bases removed from V and 5 bases from J, the gap between germline ends came to 8 bases. The CDR3 runs to 12 residues. Germline V lookup: CDR1 KGHSH, CDR2 LQKENI. CDR3: CASSPGSHEQYF. The CDR3 DNA reads as TGTGCCAGCTCACCCGGGAGCCACGAGCAGTACTTC.

This chain connects TRBV28 to TRBJ1-2, with D maybe TRBD1 (5 bases). Looked up from germline, CDR1 is MDHEN and CDR2 is SYDVKM. Trimming cost V 6 bases and J 7 bases, with 15 bases left between them. This CDR3 region has 13 residues. Here the CDR3 reads CASSTGRNTGYTF. In DNA, the CDR3 is TGTGCCAGCAGCACAGGACGGAATACTGGCTACACCTTC.

The rearrangement uses TRBV5-8 and TRBJ1-5; no definite D call. Trimming cost V 0 bases and J 3 bases, with 10 bases left between them. Germline CDR1 is SGHTS and CDR2 is YDEGEE. The CDR3 length is 15 residues. The CDR3 loop is CASSLAGSDNQPQHF. The CDR3 DNA reads TGTGCCAGCAGCTTGGCCGGGTCAGACAATCAGCCCCAGCATTTT.

The chain couples TRBV30 to TRBJ2-4, with 7 bases lining up with TRBD1. CDR3 size: 12 residues. V trimming: 0 bases; J trimming: 7 bases; junction bases outside the gene matches: 0. Germline CDR1 is GTSNPN and CDR2 is SVGIG (reference sequence). The CDR3 coding sequence is TGTGCCTGGAGTGTACAGGGGAACATTCAGTACTTC. This codes for CAWSVQGNIQYF. The full variable domain, completed using reference TRBV30 and TRBJ2-4, is SQTIHQWPATLVQPVGSPLSLECTVEGTSNPNLYWYRQAAGRGLQLLFYSVGIGQISSEVPQNLSASRPQDRQFILSSKKLLLSDSGFYLCAWSVQGNIQYFGAGTRLSVL.

This sequence joins TRBV7-8 and TRBJ1-1; TRBD1 agrees at 9 bases. V was pared by 5 bases and J by 8 bases, with 6 bases of the junction left unmatched. The CDR3 spans 13 residues. From germline, CDR1 is SGHVS and CDR2 FQNEAQ. CDR3 in DNA: TGTGCCAGCAGCGAGGACAGGGGACGAGAAGCTTTCTTT. Its translation is CASSEDRGREAFF.

This clone has a handful of counts. The chain combines TRBV2 with TRBJ2-1, with 9 bases matching TRBD2. Germline V gene sequence: CDR1 SNHLY, CDR2 FYNNEI. V was clipped by 5 bases and J by 5 bases; unmatched bases: 7. This CDR3 is built from 15 residues. Here the CDR3 DNA reads TGTGCCAGCAGTCGCGGAACTAGCGGGCACAATGAGCAGTTCTTC. This codes for CASSRGTSGHNEQFF.

The chain joins TRBV19 to TRBJ1-1; D gene ambiguous. V was cut by 6 bases and J by 8 bases, with 22 bases left in between. CDR3 size: 15 residues. Germline V lookup: CDR1 LNHDA, CDR2 SQIVND (reference sequence). In nucleotides, the CDR3 is TGTGCCAGTAGCCCTCGACGGGGTGATAGGGTCGAAGCTTTCTTT. It codes for CASSPRRGDRVEAFF.

This chain connects TRBV27 to TRBJ2-1; 9 nucleotides agree with TRBD2. V was clipped by 8 bases and J by 9 bases; unmatched bases: 11. There are 14 residues in the CDR3. The germline CDR1 and CDR2 sequences are MNHEY and SMNVEV (reference sequence). CDR3 amino acids: CASRWAGGPGEQFF. The CDR3 coding sequence is TGTGCCAGCCGGTGGGCGGGAGGGCCGGGTGAGCAGTTCTTC.

The V and J genes are TRBV18 and TRBJ2-7; 8 bases are shared with TRBD2. The CDR3 spans 16 residues. V shed 0 bases, J shed 0 bases, and the junction held 4 bases outside the gene matches. Germline lookup yields CDR1 KGHSH and CDR2 LQKENI. The CDR3 nucleotides are TGTGCCAGCTCACCACCGGCGGGGGGAGACTCCTACGAGCAGTACTTC. As protein: CASSPPAGGDSYEQYF.

This chain links TRBV4-3 with TRBJ1-2; D call uncertain. The CDR3 is made up of 14 amino acids. Germline-derived CDR1 and CDR2 are LGHNA and YSLEER. Trimming removed 3 bases at V and 4 bases at J, with 12 bases between. CDR3 in DNA: TGCGCCAGCAGCCAGAACCGGGAGTCCTATGGCTACACCTTC. Its translation is CASSQNRESYGYTF.

This clone was counted a single time. The chain links TRBV25-1 to TRBJ2-3; possible D gene TRBD1, 5 bases. Per germline, CDR1 MGHDK and CDR2 SYGVNS. Trimming took 2 bases from V and 3 from J, leaving 9 bases between them. CDR3 length equals 14 residues. The CDR3 DNA sequence: TGTGCCAGCAGTGAAGTGGGGCGGACAGATACGCAGTATTTT. The encoded protein is CASSEVGRTDTQYF.

This chain links TRBV7-3 with TRBJ2-1, with a weak D call TRBD2 (6 bases). Germline CDR1 SGHTA, CDR2 FQGTGA. CDR3 length: 17 amino acids. V was trimmed by 0 bases and J by 9 bases, leaving 21 bases between them. This chain's CDR3 is CASSLTGTGVAFSEQFF. The CDR3 DNA is TGTGCCAGCAGCTTAACGGGGACGGGAGTGGCATTTAGTGAGCAGTTCTTC.

This clone was recorded once. CDR3 nucleotides: TGTGCCAGCAGTACAACAGGGGGCGATGAGCAGTTCTTC. Translating gives CASSTTGGDEQFF. V usage is TRBV6-6 and J usage is TRBJ2-1; 9 bases agree with TRBD1. Germline CDR1 and CDR2: MNHNY and SVGAGI (reference sequence). This CDR3 region has 13 residues. V lost 5 bases, J lost 8 bases, and 4 bases stayed unmatched.

The chain employs TRBV7-3 and TRBJ2-2; TRBD1 matches at 7 bases. The CDR3 has 15 residues. CDR1 and CDR2 (germline): SGHTA, FQGTGA. V shed 4 bases, J shed 4 bases, and the junction held 6 bases outside the gene matches. The CDR3 loop is CASSSRDSPTGELFF. The CDR3 DNA follows: TGTGCCAGCAGCTCCCGGGACAGCCCCACCGGGGAGCTGTTTTTT.

This chain joins TRBV6-5 and TRBJ2-1, with D maybe TRBD1 (6 bases). There are 15 residues in the CDR3. Germline values: CDR1 MNHEY, CDR2 SVGAGI. Trimming shortened V by 5 bases and J by 4 bases, and 15 bases separated the two germline ends. The CDR3 spells CASSPHRDPYNEQFF. DNA for the CDR3: TGTGCCAGCAGTCCTCACAGGGACCCTTACAATGAGCAGTTCTTC.